Listed below are T cell receptor beta chains from one sample, sequenced in a study of T cell changes during pregnancy in multiple sclerosis. Produced via immunoSEQ multiplex PCR; TCRdb's table is partial and in-frame only. The sample lists around 49,000 clones, nearly 90% occurring once. The source material was peripheral blood, sampled after pregnancy. These receptors originate from a female donor in good health, enrolled as a control in a pregnancy study. CDR3s include the opening cysteine and the closing phenylalanine or tryptophan. The order of the fields is CDR3 protein, CDR3 DNA, clone size, V gene, J gene, D gene. A D gene is named only where the DNA matches it firmly. The size entry is marked missing in some rows and otherwise reads once, few, many or a size class.

cdr3_aa: CATKNPGTAGTDTQYF
cdr3_nt: TGCGCCACCAAGAATCCCGGGACAGCTGGCACAGATACGCAGTATTTT
clone_size: once
v_call: TRBV10-2
j_call: TRBJ2-3
d_call: TRBD1

cdr3_aa: CASSLVPGTETQYF
cdr3_nt: TGCGCCAGCAGCTTGGTCCCCGGGACTGAGACCCAGTACTTC
clone_size: once
v_call: TRBV5-1
j_call: TRBJ2-5
d_call: NA

cdr3_aa: CAWSRAPTSGLTYEQYF
cdr3_nt: TGTGCCTGGAGTCGCGCCCCTACTAGCGGTCTTACCTACGAGCAGTACTTC
clone_size: NA
v_call: TRBV30
j_call: TRBJ2-7
d_call: TRBD2

cdr3_aa: CASSVGGRSVHEQFF
cdr3_nt: TGTGCCAGCAGCGTGGGAGGGAGATCTGTGCATGAGCAGTTCTTC
clone_size: NA
v_call: TRBV9
j_call: TRBJ2-1
d_call: TRBD2

cdr3_aa: CASTNQGFNQPQHF
cdr3_nt: TGTGCCAGTACCAACCAGGGATTCAATCAGCCCCAGCATTTT
clone_size: NA
v_call: TRBV19
j_call: TRBJ1-5
d_call: NA

cdr3_aa: CASSLNRGTYNEQFF
cdr3_nt: TGTGCCAGCAGCTTGAACAGGGGGACCTACAATGAGCAGTTCTTC
clone_size: NA
v_call: TRBV5-4
j_call: TRBJ2-1
d_call: TRBD1

cdr3_aa: CASSLRLQGASSPLHF
cdr3_nt: TGTGCCAGCAGCTTACGTCTACAGGGGGCCAGTTCACCCCTCCACTTT
clone_size: NA
v_call: TRBV7-8
j_call: TRBJ1-6
d_call: TRBD1

cdr3_aa: CASSNGLWRGTEAFF
cdr3_nt: TGTGCCAGCAGCAACGGACTCTGGCGGGGCACTGAAGCTTTCTTT
clone_size: NA
v_call: TRBV7-9
j_call: TRBJ1-1
d_call: NA

cdr3_aa: CASSYSAGGNTGELFF
cdr3_nt: TGTGCCAGCAGTTACTCGGCGGGGGGGAACACCGGGGAGCTGTTTTTT
clone_size: once
v_call: TRBV6-5
j_call: TRBJ2-2
d_call: TRBD2

cdr3_aa: CASSIRQGAYEQYF
cdr3_nt: TGTGCCAGCTCCATTCGACAGGGGGCTTACGAGCAGTACTTC
clone_size: NA
v_call: TRBV6-6
j_call: TRBJ2-7
d_call: TRBD1

cdr3_aa: CSVWGAGNTIYF
cdr3_nt: TGCAGCGTTTGGGGGGCTGGAAACACCATATATTTT
clone_size: NA
v_call: TRBV29-1
j_call: TRBJ1-3
d_call: NA

cdr3_aa: CASSVQQGSGTDTQYF
cdr3_nt: TGTGCCAGCAGCGTTCAACAGGGATCTGGCACAGATACGCAGTATTTT
clone_size: NA
v_call: TRBV7-2
j_call: TRBJ2-3
d_call: NA

cdr3_aa: CASTLTVYTSYEQYF
cdr3_nt: TGTGCCAGCACCCTGACTGTCTACACCTCCTACGAGCAGTACTTC
clone_size: NA
v_call: TRBV21-1
j_call: TRBJ2-7
d_call: NA

cdr3_aa: CASGGIDNEKLFF
cdr3_nt: TGTGCCAGCGGCGGGATTGATAATGAAAAACTGTTTTTT
clone_size: NA
v_call: TRBV6-5
j_call: TRBJ1-4
d_call: NA

cdr3_aa: CASSVRGNQPQHF
cdr3_nt: TGTGCCAGCAGCGTGAGGGGGAATCAGCCCCAGCATTTT
clone_size: NA
v_call: TRBV5-4
j_call: TRBJ1-5
d_call: NA

cdr3_aa: CASRQGDGYTF
cdr3_nt: TGTGCCAGCCGACAGGGGGACGGCTACACCTTC
clone_size: NA
v_call: TRBV27
j_call: TRBJ1-2
d_call: TRBD1

cdr3_aa: CASSQFPLASTDTQYF
cdr3_nt: TGCGCCAGCAGCCAATTTCCACTAGCGTCCACAGATACGCAGTATTTT
clone_size: NA
v_call: TRBV4-1
j_call: TRBJ2-3
d_call: TRBD2

cdr3_aa: CASSINREGGYTF
cdr3_nt: TGTGCCAGTAGTATTAACAGGGAAGGTGGCTACACCTTC
clone_size: NA
v_call: TRBV19
j_call: TRBJ1-2
d_call: NA

cdr3_aa: CAITSGQGFETQYF
cdr3_nt: TGTGCCATCACCTCGGGACAGGGTTTCGAGACCCAGTACTTC
clone_size: NA
v_call: TRBV10-3
j_call: TRBJ2-5
d_call: TRBD1

cdr3_aa: CASTGTGLHEQYF
cdr3_nt: TGTGCCAGCACCGGGACAGGCCTCCACGAGCAGTACTTC
clone_size: NA
v_call: TRBV6-1
j_call: TRBJ2-7
d_call: TRBD1

cdr3_aa: CASSILGDSYNEQFF
cdr3_nt: TGTGCCAGTAGTATACTCGGGGACTCCTACAATGAGCAGTTCTTC
clone_size: NA
v_call: TRBV19
j_call: TRBJ2-1
d_call: NA

cdr3_aa: CASSYGRGEEPQHF
cdr3_nt: TGTGCCAGCAGTTATGGCAGGGGAGAGGAGCCCCAGCATTTT
clone_size: NA
v_call: TRBV6-6
j_call: TRBJ1-5
d_call: NA

cdr3_aa: CASSRTSSGNTIYF
cdr3_nt: TGTGCCAGCAGCCGGACATCGTCGGGAAACACCATATATTTT
clone_size: few
v_call: TRBV7-2
j_call: TRBJ1-3
d_call: NA

cdr3_aa: CIGSGGTRNTEAFF
cdr3_nt: TGCATCGGTTCGGGGGGCACTAGAAACACTGAAGCTTTCTTT
clone_size: NA
v_call: TRBV29-1
j_call: TRBJ1-1
d_call: NA

cdr3_aa: CASRSGGRGQETQYF
cdr3_nt: TGTGCCAGTAGATCGGGTGGACGGGGACAAGAGACCCAGTACTTC
clone_size: NA
v_call: TRBV19
j_call: TRBJ2-5
d_call: NA

cdr3_aa: CASSQSTSSGNEQFF
cdr3_nt: TGCGCCAGCAGCCAGTCGACATCCTCGGGAAATGAGCAGTTCTTC
clone_size: NA
v_call: TRBV4-3
j_call: TRBJ2-1
d_call: NA

cdr3_aa: CASSSRGREANIQYF
cdr3_nt: TGTGCCAGCAGTTCCAGGGGGCGCGAGGCAAACATTCAGTACTTC
clone_size: once
v_call: TRBV28
j_call: TRBJ2-4
d_call: TRBD1

cdr3_aa: CASSWGDRYNEQFF
cdr3_nt: TGTGCCAGTAGTTGGGGGGACAGATACAATGAGCAGTTCTTC
clone_size: NA
v_call: TRBV19
j_call: TRBJ2-1
d_call: NA

cdr3_aa: CASSRYSGTGDTEAFF
cdr3_nt: TGTGCCAGCAGTAGATACTCCGGGACAGGGGACACTGAAGCTTTCTTT
clone_size: NA
v_call: TRBV25-1
j_call: TRBJ1-1
d_call: TRBD1

cdr3_aa: CSVQGLADLTDTQYF
cdr3_nt: TGCAGCGTTCAGGGACTAGCGGATCTCACAGATACGCAGTATTTT
clone_size: NA
v_call: TRBV29-1
j_call: TRBJ2-3
d_call: TRBD2

cdr3_aa: CASSLARQGRHEQYF
cdr3_nt: TGTGCCAGCAGCTTGGCCCGACAGGGGAGGCACGAGCAGTACTTC
clone_size: NA
v_call: TRBV5-5
j_call: TRBJ2-7
d_call: TRBD1